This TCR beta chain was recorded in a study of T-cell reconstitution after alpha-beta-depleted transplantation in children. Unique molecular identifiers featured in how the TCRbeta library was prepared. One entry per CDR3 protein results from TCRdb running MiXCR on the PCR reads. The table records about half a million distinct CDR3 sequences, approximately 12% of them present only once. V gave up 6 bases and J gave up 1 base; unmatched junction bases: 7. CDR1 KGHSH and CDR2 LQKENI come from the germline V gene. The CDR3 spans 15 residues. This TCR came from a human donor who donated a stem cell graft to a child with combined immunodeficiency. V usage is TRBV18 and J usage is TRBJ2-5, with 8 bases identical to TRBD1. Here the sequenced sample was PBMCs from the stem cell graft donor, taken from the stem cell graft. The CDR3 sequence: CASSRKDRAQETQYF. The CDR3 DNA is TGTGCCAGCTCTCGAAAGGACAGGGCCCAAGAGACCCAGTACTTC.